This TCR beta chain appears in the sequencing data of a study of blood T cell repertoires in COVID-19. Germline values: CDR1 SQVTM, CDR2 ANQGSEA. V lost 4 bases and J lost 4, with 16 bases in between. The CDR3 runs 14 residues. Two negative PCRs, clearance, or symptom resolution were required of recovered Cohort 3 donors. In the authors' workflow: How many nucleated cells were present was estimated from reference gene primer amplification. Sequenced by immunoSEQ multiplex PCR; TCRdb stores in-frame clones only, minus some. V and J calls and clone size come straight from that table; D and trimming were deduced from the DNA. This repertoire shows 300,000 to 400,000 clones, 80% to 90% found once; its top ten account for approximately 1%.

The sequence was collected from a man younger than 35 who had recovered from COVID-19. V usage is TRBV29-1 and J usage is TRBJ2-5, with D possibly being TRBD1 (6 bases). The sequenced material came from PBMCs or T cells enriched from blood (not recorded which). CDR3 DNA: TGCAGCGTTGTGGCAGGGGCTGCTCCAGAGACCCAGTACTTC. It is translated as CSVVAGAAPETQYF. The full variable domain, with the rest looked up from reference TRBV29-1 and TRBJ2-5, is SAVISQKPSRDICQRGTSLTIQCQVDSQVTMMFWYRQQPGQSLTLIATANQGSEATYESGFVIDKFPISRPNLTFSTLTVSNMSPEDSSIYLCSVVAGAAPETQYFGPGTRLLVL.